This T cell receptor (beta chain) was recovered during a study of T cell responses to AZD1222 COVID-19 vaccine. Of note for this clone: The antigen is not known.

In germline, CDR1 is SGHTS, CDR2 YDEGEE. The CDR3 consists of 14 residues. Trimming removed 0 bases at V and 2 bases at J, with 9 bases between. The protocol was immunoSEQ multiplex PCR, while the TCRdb copy is restricted to in-frame clones and leaves out a portion. The sample lists about 180,000 clones, over 80% occurring once. General study results and limits: Nearly half of spike-specific TCRs reportedly go after variant regions that carry no mutations.

This chain connects TRBV5-8 to TRBJ2-7; D possibly corresponds to TRBD1 (6 bases). Sequenced here: peripheral blood, sampled 28 days after the second dose of the MenACWY control vaccine. This receptor was taken from an adult who received the MenACWY meningococcal vaccine as a control. CDR3 amino acids: CASSLGQATYEQYF. The CDR3 DNA reads as TGTGCCAGCAGCTTGGGACAGGCCACCTACGAGCAGTACTTC.